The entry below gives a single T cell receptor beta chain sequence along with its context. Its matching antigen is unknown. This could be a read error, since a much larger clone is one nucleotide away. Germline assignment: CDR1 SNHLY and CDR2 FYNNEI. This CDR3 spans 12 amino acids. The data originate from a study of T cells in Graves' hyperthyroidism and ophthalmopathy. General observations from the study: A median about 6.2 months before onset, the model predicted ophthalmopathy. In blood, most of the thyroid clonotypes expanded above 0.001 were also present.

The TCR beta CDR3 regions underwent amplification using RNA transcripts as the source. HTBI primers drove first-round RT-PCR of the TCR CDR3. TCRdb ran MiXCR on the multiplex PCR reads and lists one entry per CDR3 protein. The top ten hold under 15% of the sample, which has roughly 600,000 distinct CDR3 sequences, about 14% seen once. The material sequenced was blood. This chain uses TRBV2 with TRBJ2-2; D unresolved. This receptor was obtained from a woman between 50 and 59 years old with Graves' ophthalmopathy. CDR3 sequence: CANSPTGGELFF. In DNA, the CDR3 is TGTGCCAACAGTCCGACCGGGGGGGAGCTGTTTTTT.